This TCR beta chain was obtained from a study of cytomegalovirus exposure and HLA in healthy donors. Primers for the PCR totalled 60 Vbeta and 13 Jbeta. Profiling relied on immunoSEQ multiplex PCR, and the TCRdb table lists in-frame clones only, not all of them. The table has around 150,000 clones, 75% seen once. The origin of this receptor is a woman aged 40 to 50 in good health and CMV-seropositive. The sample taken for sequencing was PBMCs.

CDR3 nucleotides: TGTGCCAGCAGCGCGGGGGACCCTCATGCCCCTTACGAGCAGTACTTC. It encodes CASSAGDPHAPYEQYF. The V gene is TRBV9, the J gene TRBJ2-7, with D possibly TRBD2 on 6 matching bases. Germline V gene lookup returns CDR1 SGDLS and CDR2 YYNGEE. This CDR3 is 16 amino acids long. Trimming pared 3 bases from V and 4 bases from J, leaving 20 bases between.